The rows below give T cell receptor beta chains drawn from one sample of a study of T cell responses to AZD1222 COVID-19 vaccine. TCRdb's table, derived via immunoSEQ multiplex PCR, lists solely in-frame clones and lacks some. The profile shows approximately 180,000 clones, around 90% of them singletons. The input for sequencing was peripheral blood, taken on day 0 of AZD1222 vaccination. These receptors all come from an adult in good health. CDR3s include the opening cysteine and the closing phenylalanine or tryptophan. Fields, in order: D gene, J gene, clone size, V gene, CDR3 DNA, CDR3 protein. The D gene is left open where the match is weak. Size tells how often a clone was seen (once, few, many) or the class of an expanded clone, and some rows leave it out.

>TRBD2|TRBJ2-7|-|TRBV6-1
TGTGCCAGCAGTGCCGGGACTAGCGGGAGGGCCGGGTACGAGCAGTACTTC
CASSAGTSGRAGYEQYF
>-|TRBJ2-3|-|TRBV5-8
TGTGCCAGCAGCTCCGCCGGGACAACTAGCACAGATACGCAGTATTTT
CASSSAGTTSTDTQYF
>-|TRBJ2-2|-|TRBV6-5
TGTGCCAGCAGTTATTGGGAATCCCCCGGGGAGCTGTTTTTT
CASSYWESPGELFF
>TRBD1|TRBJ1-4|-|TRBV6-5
TGTGCCAGCAGTTACCGGGCGGGACAGCTTAATGAAAAACTGTTTTTT
CASSYRAGQLNEKLFF
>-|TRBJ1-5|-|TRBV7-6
TGTGCCAGCAGCCTTGTCGGGGGGGGCAATCAGCCCCAGCATTTT
CASSLVGGGNQPQHF
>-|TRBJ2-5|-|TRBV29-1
TGCAGCGTTGAAGATTGGGGCGCCGGGACCCAGTACTTC
CSVEDWGAGTQYF
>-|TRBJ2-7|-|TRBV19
TGTGCCACCCGGGACGGGGCCTACGAGCAGTACTTC
CATRDGAYEQYF
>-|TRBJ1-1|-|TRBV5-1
TGCGCCAGCAGCTCGAGGGGGGCACAGAATACTGAAGCTTTCTTT
CASSSRGAQNTEAFF
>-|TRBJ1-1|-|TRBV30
TGTGCCTGGACAAAAGGGGTGTACACTGAAGCTTTCTTT
CAWTKGVYTEAFF
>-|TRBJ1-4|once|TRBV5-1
TGCGCCAGCAGACCCCAAGGGGGGGTCCAGAATGAAAAACTGTTTTTT
CASRPQGGVQNEKLFF
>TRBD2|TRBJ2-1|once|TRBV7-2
TGTGCCAGCAGCTCACCATCGGGACTAGCGGGCGGGAATGAGCAGTTCTTC
CASSSPSGLAGGNEQFF
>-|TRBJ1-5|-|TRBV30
TGTGCCTGGAGTGACACACACAATCAGCCCCAGCATTTT
CAWSDTHNQPQHF
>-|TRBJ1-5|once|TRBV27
TGTGCCAGCAGGGCATCTGATTACGGTCAGCCCCAGCATTTT
CASRASDYGQPQHF
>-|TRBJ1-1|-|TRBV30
TGTGCCTGGAGTCCCAGGGTCGCTGAAGCTTTCTTT
CAWSPRVAEAFF